This TCR beta chain was captured in a study of siplizumab effects on memory and regulatory T cells. Study-wide points: Few alloreactive clones mapped to unstimulated subsets. Reactions containing siplizumab showed mappable alloreactive CD4+ clones averaging about 66% Treg-derived, versus roughly 25% in controls.

The V gene end was trimmed by 7 bases and the J gene end by 6 bases; junction bases not matched to a gene: 10. Germline lookup yields CDR1 SNHLY and CDR2 FYNNEI. The CDR3 is 15 amino acids. Assays were performed on roughly 96,000 TCR templates per sample. The data were produced by immunoSEQ multiplex PCR, yet TCRdb's version contains in-frame clones alone and is incomplete. This table has about 63,000 clones, less than 85% appearing once. Details on this clone: Its antigen is currently unknown.

The TCR was taken from a human donor in good health. Sequencing was carried out using memory CD4+ T cells sorted from blood. The chain recombines TRBV2 with TRBJ2-2; 8 bases fit TRBD1. The CDR3: CASTPWTGNPGELFF. The CDR3 DNA sequence: TGTGCCAGCACCCCTTGGACAGGGAATCCCGGGGAGCTGTTTTTT.